This T cell receptor (beta chain) was sequenced for a study of T cell repertoires in cytomegalovirus infection. Study background: From public TCR beta signatures came an indication of both CMV infection and matching HLA type.

Points from the study as a whole: Identification of carriers of CMV plus the relevant HLA was performed using cumulative public TCR beta family frequency. The ex vivo response showed dominance by HLA-C-restricted CMV-specific TCR beta clonotypes.

As concerns this clonotype: What it recognizes is unknown. Its ends do not fully match the called genes, so a read error is possible.

The CDR3 runs 12 residues. Per germline, CDR1 DFQATT and CDR2 SNEGSKA (reference sequence). TCRdb reprocessed the reads via MiXCR and lists one record per CDR3 protein. The sample gives more than 200,000 distinct CDR3 sequences, approximately 9% of which show up once; over 12% is in the top ten. This TCR was recovered from a human donor in good health (CMV status not recorded). Some clones in this sample may be carry-over from other donors' samples. The sequencing sample was made of PBMCs. The chain employs TRBV20-1 and TRBJ2-1; 9 bases line up with TRBD1. Here the CDR3 DNA reads TGCAGTGCTAGAGATGAGGGGGGACAGGGCGTCTTC. It specifies CSARDEGGQGVF.